The clone carrying this T cell receptor (beta chain) was observed a few times. These data originate in a study of CD8 T cells in ankylosing spondylitis. TCRdb reprocessed the 5' RACE reads via MiXCR and lists one record per CDR3 protein. Of around 250,000 distinct CDR3 sequences listed, about 18% are singletons. V dropped 4 bases and J dropped 3; count of bases not matched to a gene: 4. The CDR3 loop spans 15 amino acids. The germline V gene encodes CDR1 MNHEY and CDR2 SVGEGT. The origin of this receptor is a male donor with ankylosing spondylitis or in good health (not recorded which). V is TRBV6-2 or TRBV6-3 and J is TRBJ2-3; TRBD2 matches 10 bases. The sequenced material came from blood, either unsorted or a sorted T cell fraction (not recorded which). The CDR3 is CASSFLAGETDTQYF. The CDR3 coding sequence is TGTGCCAGCAGTTTTCTAGCGGGAGAGACAGATACGCAGTATTTT.